This TCR beta chain was retrieved from a study of blood T cell repertoires in COVID-19. Overall study context: Samples of COVID-19 (acute and convalescent) were obtained from the United States, Italy and Spain. PBMCs, B-cell-depleted T cells, or T cells were the source of the cDNA or gDNA that made up the material.

Deletions cut 6 bases from V and 7 bases from J, with 19 bases between. The germline V gene encodes CDR1 MNHEY and CDR2 SVGEGT. The length of the CDR3 is 15 residues. Original methodology: The assay estimated nucleated cells by amplifying reference gene primers. The data were produced by immunoSEQ multiplex PCR, yet TCRdb's version contains in-frame clones alone and is incomplete. D and trimming were read from the DNA, whereas the V and J calls and clone size are those reported in that table. The sample lists around 120,000 clones, about 79% seen once, with approximately 4.2% in the top ten. This chain connects TRBV6-2 or TRBV6-3 to TRBJ1-5; maybe TRBD1 (5 bases). Specimen: peripheral blood. The sequence was obtained from a woman older than 75 with acute or convalescent COVID-19. CDR3 protein: CASSLGGDGSQPQHF. The CDR3 DNA is TGTGCCAGCAGCCTGGGAGGGGATGGGAGCCAGCCCCAGCATTTT.